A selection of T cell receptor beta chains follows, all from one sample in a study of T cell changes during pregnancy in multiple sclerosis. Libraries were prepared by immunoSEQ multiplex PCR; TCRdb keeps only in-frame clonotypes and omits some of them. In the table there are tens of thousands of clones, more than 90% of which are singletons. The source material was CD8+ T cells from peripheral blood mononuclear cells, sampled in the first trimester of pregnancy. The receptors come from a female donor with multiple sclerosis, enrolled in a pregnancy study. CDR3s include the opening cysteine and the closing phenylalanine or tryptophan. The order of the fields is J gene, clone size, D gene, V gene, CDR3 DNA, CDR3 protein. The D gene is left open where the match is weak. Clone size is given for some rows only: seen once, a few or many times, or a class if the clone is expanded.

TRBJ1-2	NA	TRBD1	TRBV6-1	TGTGCCAGCAGTCCAACACAGGGGGGTAACTATGGCTACACCTTC	CASSPTQGGNYGYTF
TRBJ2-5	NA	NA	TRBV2	TGTGCCAGCCTTGTCGTGCCCCGGGAGACCCAGTACTTC	CASLVVPRETQYF
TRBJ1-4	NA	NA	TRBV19	TGTGCCAGTAGTATCCCGACAGGCGGAAGTGAAAAACTGTTTTTT	CASSIPTGGSEKLFF
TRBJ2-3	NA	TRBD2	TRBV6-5	TGTGCCAGCAGTTCCTCTAGCGGGGGCACAGATACGCAGTATTTT	CASSSSSGGTDTQYF
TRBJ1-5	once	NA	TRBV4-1	TGCGCCAGCAGCCAAGTACAAGAGGACAATCAGCCCCAGCATTTT	CASSQVQEDNQPQHF
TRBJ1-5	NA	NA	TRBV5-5	TGTGCCAGCAGCTTGGGAGGGAACGGACAGCCCCAGCATTTT	CASSLGGNGQPQHF
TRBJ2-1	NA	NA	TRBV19	TGTGCCAGTAGTATAGTGCCCAGGGGAAGTGAGCAGTTCTTC	CASSIVPRGSEQFF
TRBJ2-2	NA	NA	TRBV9	TGTGCCAGCAGCGATCCAGGAGGTGGGCTAGCGAAGAACACCGGGGAGCTGTTTTTT	CASSDPGGGLAKNTGELFF
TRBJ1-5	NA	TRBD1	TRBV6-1	TGTGCCAGCAGTGAAGTGACAGGGGATTATCAGCCCCAGCATTTT	CASSEVTGDYQPQHF
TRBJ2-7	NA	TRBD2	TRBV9	TGTGCCAGCAGCGGTAGCGGGGGCCCTCTGGACGAGCAGTACTTC	CASSGSGGPLDEQYF
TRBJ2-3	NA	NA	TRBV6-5	TGTGCCAGCAGTTACTCCATAGAGGGGGTAATAGATACGCAGTATTTT	CASSYSIEGVIDTQYF
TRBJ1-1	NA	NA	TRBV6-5	TGTGCCAGCAGTCACCGGGAGCCGGGGAACACTGAAGCTTTCTTT	CASSHREPGNTEAFF
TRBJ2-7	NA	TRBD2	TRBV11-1	TGTGCCAGCAGCTTCGTGACTAGCGGGGTTTTCGAGCAGTACTTC	CASSFVTSGVFEQYF
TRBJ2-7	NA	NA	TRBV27	TGTGCCAGCAAAATGGGAGGGGGGGGCTCCTACGAGCAGTACTTC	CASKMGGGGSYEQYF